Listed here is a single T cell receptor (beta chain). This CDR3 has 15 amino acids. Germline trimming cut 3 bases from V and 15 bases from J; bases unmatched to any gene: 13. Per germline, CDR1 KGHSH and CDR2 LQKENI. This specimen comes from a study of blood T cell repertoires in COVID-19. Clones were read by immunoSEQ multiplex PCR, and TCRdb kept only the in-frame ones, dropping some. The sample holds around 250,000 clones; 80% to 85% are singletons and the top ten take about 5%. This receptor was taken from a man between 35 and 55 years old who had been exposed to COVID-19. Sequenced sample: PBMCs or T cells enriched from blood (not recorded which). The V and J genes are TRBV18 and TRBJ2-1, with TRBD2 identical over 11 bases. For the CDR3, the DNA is TGTGCCAGCTCACCGGTGATTAGCGGGAGGGGAATATCGTTCTTC. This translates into CASSPVISGRGISFF.